The present T cell receptor (beta chain) was sequenced within a study of PD-1 blockade in mismatch repair-deficient tumors. For the study at large: Patients had about 13 mismatch repair-deficient cancer types and were previously treated and progressing.

TCRdb keeps only in-frame clones here, not all; method: immunoSEQ multiplex PCR. The table lists about 63,000 clones, around 88% of them singletons, with about 15% in the top ten. This clone turned up a few times. Germline CDR1 reads SNHLY; CDR2 reads FYNNEI. CDR3 length: 13 residues. V gave up 6 bases and J gave up 0 bases, with 6 bases separating them. The receptor was isolated from an adult with mismatch repair-deficient cancer. The V gene is TRBV2, the J gene TRBJ1-5; D is uncertain. This specimen consisted of peripheral blood, obtained 52 weeks after starting pembrolizumab. CDR3 sequence (DNA): TGTGCCAGCAGCACCAATAGCAATCAGCCCCAGCATTTT. Translating gives CASSTNSNQPQHF.